The subject of this entry is one T cell receptor beta chain. This CDR3 comprises 12 residues. V gave up 2 bases and J gave up 3 bases, with 6 bases separating them. Germline values: CDR1 SGHTS, CDR2 YDEGEE. Under the authors' procedure: Amplified reference gene primers provided the basis for estimating nucleated cell counts. The method was immunoSEQ multiplex PCR; TCRdb's version includes in-frame clones alone and lacks a portion of them. Clone size and the V and J calls come from that table; the DNA yielded D and trimming. This table holds some 81,000 clones, roughly 96% found once. This record comes from a study of blood T cell repertoires in COVID-19. About the research overall: Sites in the United States, Italy and Spain provided acute and convalescent COVID-19 samples. T cells, B-cell-depleted T cells, or PBMCs provided the cDNA or gDNA that served as material.

The chain carries TRBV5-8 and TRBJ2-7; D gene ambiguous. This TCR was recovered from a human donor with active COVID-19. The donor label of this sample is uncertain. Sequenced sample: peripheral blood. The CDR3 here is CASSLNGYEQYF. The CDR3 DNA follows: TGTGCCAGCAGCTTAAACGGCTACGAGCAGTACTTC.